These 4 T cell receptor beta chains came from one sample sequenced in a study of T-cell reconstitution after alpha-beta-depleted transplantation in children. This sample's TCRbeta library carried unique molecular identifier barcodes. A single record per CDR3 protein comes from TCRdb applying MiXCR to the PCR reads. The repertoire includes about 830,000 distinct CDR3 sequences, 16% of them detected once, and roughly 4.8% sits in the top ten. This sample comprised PBMCs, mostly from graft donor cells, obtained 360 days after TCRalphabeta/CD19-depleted stem cell transplant. These receptors were taken from a male patient between 10 and 17 years old who had a stem cell transplant for acute lymphoblastic leukemia, so the T cells may come from the graft donor.

This clonotype was counted only a few times. V and J are TRBV6-2 or TRBV6-3 and TRBJ2-7; TRBD2 might be the D (5 bases). V was trimmed by 10 bases and J by 5 bases, leaving 12 bases between them. The CDR3 has 11 residues. Germline CDR1 is MNHEY and CDR2 is SVGEGT. As DNA, the CDR3 is TGTGCCACCGCCTGGACTGACGAGCAGTACTTC. Its protein is CATAWTDEQYF.

This chain's CDR3 is CASSREQGREQFF. Written as DNA, the CDR3 is TGTGCCAGCAGTAGAGAACAGGGAAGGGAGCAGTTCTTC. This sequence joins TRBV5-4 and TRBJ2-1, with D possibly TRBD1 on 6 matching bases. The germline V gene has CDR1 SGHNT and CDR2 YYREEE (reference sequence). The length of the CDR3 is 13 residues. The V end was cut by 5 bases, the J end by 10 bases, with 16 bases between.

In its sample, this clonotype was seen a few times. In nucleotides, the CDR3 is TGTGCCAGCAGCCAAGAGACGTTACACACCGGGGAGCTGTTTTTT. It translates to CASSQETLHTGELFF. This sequence joins TRBV14 and TRBJ2-2; D is unclear. The CDR3 has 15 residues. V was trimmed by 0 bases and J by 3 bases, leaving 8 bases between them. Germline CDR1 reads SGHDN; CDR2 reads FVKESK. The variable domain in full, with the rest retrieved from reference TRBV14 and TRBJ2-2, is EAGVTQFPSHSVIEKGQTVTLRCDPISGHDNLYWYRRVMGKEIKFLLHFVKESKQDESGMPNNRFLAERTGGTYSTLKVQPAELEDSGVYFCASSQETLHTGELFFGEGSRLTVL.

The chain carries TRBV9 and TRBJ2-5; D is ambiguous. Germline values: CDR1 SGDLS, CDR2 YYNGEE. The CDR3 runs to 14 residues. V was cut by 0 bases and J by 4 bases, with 10 bases left in between. This CDR3 is CASSVVAVGETQYF. The CDR3 DNA reads as TGTGCCAGCAGCGTAGTTGCTGTGGGAGAGACCCAGTACTTC. The whole variable domain, filled in from reference TRBV9 and TRBJ2-5, reads DSGVTQTPKHLITATGQRVTLRCSPRSGDLSVYWYQQSLDQGLQFLIQYYNGEERAKGNILERFSAQQFPDLHSELNLSSLELGDSALYFCASSVVAVGETQYFGPGTRLLVL.